The sample holds a few counts of the clone carrying this T cell receptor (beta chain). The antigen remains unidentified. The sample comes from a study of cytomegalovirus exposure and HLA in healthy donors. Study details: In a later analysis, it was reported that the roughly 130 validation repertoires had been produced on the same platform as the 500 to 750 repertoires belonging to the first cohort. General observations from the study: Many donors carried some public TCRs, although rarity characterized most TCR sequences. Cytomegalovirus-associated status was assigned to 164 TCR beta chains.

An approximately 120-subject validation cohort, separate from the approximately 670-subject first cohort, supplied the donors. J was trimmed by 9 bases and V by 5 bases; bases with no gene match: 12. The germline CDR1 and CDR2 sequences are SNHLY and FYNNEI. This CDR3 spans 14 amino acids. Sequencing was performed with immunoSEQ multiplex PCR; in TCRdb, only in-frame clones are kept and a portion is missing. The sample yields fewer than 150,000 clones, about 84% seen once. The rearrangement links TRBV2 to TRBJ2-7; 8 bases align to TRBD1. The sequenced sample consisted of PBMCs. This receptor was identified in a man aged 18 to 30 in good health and CMV-seronegative. In DNA form, the CDR3 reads TGTGCCAGCAGTTCCGGGACAGGCAGCTTGGGGCAGTACTTC. This translates into CASSSGTGSLGQYF. Using reference TRBV2 and TRBJ2-7 for the parts outside the CDR3, the full variable domain is EPEVTQTPSHQVTQMGQEVILRCVPISNHLYFYWYRQILGQKVEFLVSFYNNEISEKSEIFDDQFSVERPDGSNFTLKIRSTKLEDSAMYFCASSSGTGSLGQYFGPGTRLTVT.